This T cell receptor beta chain was identified in a study of T cells in Graves' hyperthyroidism and ophthalmopathy. RNA transcripts provided the source from which TCR beta CDR3 regions were amplified. A first-round RT-PCR of the TCR CDR3 used the HTBI primer set. TCRdb reprocessed the multiplex PCR reads via MiXCR and lists one record per CDR3 protein. In the table there are roughly 400,000 distinct CDR3 sequences, about 25% of which are singletons. The V segment lost 8 bases and the J segment 8 bases; nucleotides outside the gene matches: 19. Per germline, CDR1 SNHLY and CDR2 FYNNEI. This CDR3 has 16 amino acids. Patients between 18 and 65 years old had hyperthyroidism, newly diagnosed and lasting under 2 months. Diagnoses were made from clinical symptoms, serum measures (thyroxine and TRAb), thyroid ultrasound and orbital computed tomography. Study results and limitations: Blood shared most expanded thyroid clonotypes above 0.001. A model of 13 V-J features distinguished ophthalmopathy from stable hyperthyroidism.

Comment on this clonotype: The antigen remains unidentified.

The chain has TRBV2 and TRBJ1-1; 8 nucleotides agree with TRBD1. Sequenced material: blood. The sequence was collected from a man aged 50 to 59 with Graves' hyperthyroidism. The DNA of the CDR3 is TGTGCCAGCCGATACGGCGGACAGGGTCTATCTTCCGAAGCTTTCTTT. Translated: CASRYGGQGLSSEAFF. Using reference TRBV2 and TRBJ1-1 for the parts outside the CDR3, the full variable domain is EPEVTQTPSHQVTQMGQEVILRCVPISNHLYFYWYRQILGQKVEFLVSFYNNEISEKSEIFDDQFSVERPDGSNFTLKIRSTKLEDSAMYFCASRYGGQGLSSEAFFGQGTRLTVV.